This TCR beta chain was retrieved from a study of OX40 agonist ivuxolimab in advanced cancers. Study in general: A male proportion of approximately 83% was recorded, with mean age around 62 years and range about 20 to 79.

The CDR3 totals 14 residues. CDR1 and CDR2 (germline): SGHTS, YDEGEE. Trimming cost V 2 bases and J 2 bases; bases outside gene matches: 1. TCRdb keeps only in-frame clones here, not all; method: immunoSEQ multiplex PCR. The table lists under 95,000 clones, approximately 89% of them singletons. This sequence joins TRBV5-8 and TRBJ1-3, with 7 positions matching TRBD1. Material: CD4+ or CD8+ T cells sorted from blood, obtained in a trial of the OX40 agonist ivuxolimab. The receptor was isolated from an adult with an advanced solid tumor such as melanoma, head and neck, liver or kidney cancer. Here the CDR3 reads CASSFDRAGNTIYF. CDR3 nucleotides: TGTGCCAGCAGCTTCGACAGGGCTGGAAACACCATATATTTT.